Below are 24 T cell receptor beta chains sequenced from a single sample in a study of CD8 T cells in ankylosing spondylitis. Each CDR3 protein is one row after TCRdb ran MiXCR on the 5' RACE reads. This table has some 150,000 distinct CDR3 sequences, approximately 44% appearing once. Source material: synovial fluid, either unsorted or a sorted T cell fraction (not recorded which). The receptors come from a male donor with ankylosing spondylitis.

V usage is TRBV7-8 and J usage is TRBJ2-7; no clear D. Germline V CDR1 and CDR2: SGHVS, FQNEAQ. V was trimmed by 1 base and J by 3 bases, leaving 10 bases between them. The CDR3 is 14 residues long. CDR3 region: CASSLEVGNYEQYF. CDR3 nucleotides: TGTGCCAGCAGCTTAGAAGTGGGGAACTACGAGCAGTACTTC.

The rearrangement uses TRBV7-8 and TRBJ2-2; D unclear. This CDR3 comprises 12 residues. Germline-derived CDR1 and CDR2 are SGHVS and FQNEAQ. V was shortened by 7 bases and J by 6 bases, with 9 bases between the two germline ends. The CDR3 nucleotides are TGTGCCAGCACCAGAGGCGCCGGGGAGCTGTTTTTT. Translating it yields CASTRGAGELFF. Full variable domain (missing parts from reference TRBV7-8 and TRBJ2-2): GAGVSQSPRYKVAKRGQDVALRCDPISGHVSLFWYQQALGQGPEFLTYFQNEAQLDKSGLPSDRFFAERPEGSVSTLKIQRTQQEDSAVYLCASTRGAGELFFGEGSRLTVL.

This clonotype has a handful of counts. This chain links TRBV11-2 with TRBJ1-1, with 7 positions matching TRBD1. This CDR3 has 13 amino acids. In germline, CDR1 is SGHAT, CDR2 FQNNGV. The ends lost 5 bases at V and 5 bases at J; junction bases unmatched: 5. The CDR3 region has the DNA TGTGCCAGCAGCGAGACAGGGATTACTGAAGCTTTCTTT. It yields the protein CASSETGITEAFF.

The chain is built from TRBV6-2 or TRBV6-3 and TRBJ1-5; D perhaps matches TRBD1 (6 bases). Trimming took off 6 bases at V and 4 bases at J, with 13 bases between the two ends. Germline V gene lookup returns CDR1 MNHEY and CDR2 SVGEGT. The CDR3 is 14 residues long. The CDR3 DNA sequence: TGTGCCAGCAGCCGCGGGGGGGCTAATCAGCCCCAGCATTTT. It is translated as CASSRGGANQPQHF.

A word on this clonotype: One end of the junction is discordant with germline, which a read error may explain. This sequence joins TRBV4-3 and TRBJ2-7; tentatively, D is TRBD1 (5 bases). Germline CDR1 is LGHNA and CDR2 is YSLEER. The CDR3 runs to 16 residues. This CDR3 is CATSQDGEGASYEQYF. The CDR3, as DNA: TGCGCCACCAGCCAAGATGGTGAAGGGGCCTCCTACGAGCAGTACTTC.

The V call is TRBV4-1, the J call TRBJ1-1; possible D gene TRBD1, 5 bases. Germline V gene lookup returns CDR1 MGHRA and CDR2 YSYEKL. The CDR3 runs 16 residues. Trimming shortened V by 3 bases and J by 0 bases, and 14 bases separated the two germline ends. The CDR3 region has the DNA TGCGCCAGCAGCCACGTTTGGTGGGGCCTGAACACTGAAGCTTTCTTT. Residues: CASSHVWWGLNTEAFF.

This clonotype was seen more than once but under ten times. This chain uses TRBV28 with TRBJ2-5; D assignment may be TRBD1 or TRBD2 (5 bases each). CDR3 size: 13 residues. Trimming took off 6 bases at V and 3 bases at J, with 11 bases between the two ends. Per germline, CDR1 MDHEN and CDR2 SYDVKM. In DNA, the CDR3 is TGTGCCAGCAGGGCTATGGGGGAAGAGACCCAGTACTTC. It codes for CASRAMGEETQYF. Looking up the rest from reference TRBV28 and TRBJ2-5 gives the full variable domain: DVKVTQSSRYLVKRTGEKVFLECVQDMDHENMFWYRQDPGLGLRLIYFSYDVKMKEKGDIPEGYSVSREKKERFSLILESASTNQTSMYLCASRAMGEETQYFGPGTRLLVL.

This sequence joins TRBV7-9 and TRBJ2-5; TRBD2 matches at 14 bases. Germline CDR1 and CDR2: SEHNR and FQNEAQ (reference sequence). This CDR3 has 17 residues. V dropped 4 bases and J dropped 2; count of bases not matched to a gene: 6. CDR3 nucleotide sequence: TGTGCCAGCAGCTCGGGACTAGCGGGGGCCTTACAAGAGACCCAGTACTTC. Its translation is CASSSGLAGALQETQYF.

The rearrangement joins TRBV2 to TRBJ2-7; 8 bases are shared with TRBD1. CDR1 and CDR2 (germline): SNHLY, FYNNEI. The CDR3 spans 15 residues. With 7 bases clipped from V and 1 base from J, the junction kept 9 bases outside the gene matches. CDR3 DNA: TGTGCCAGCATAGGACGGGACAGGCCATCCTACGAGCAGTACTTC. It specifies CASIGRDRPSYEQYF.

The chain joins TRBV29-1 to TRBJ1-2, with 8 bases aligning to TRBD1. V gave up 3 bases and J gave up 4 bases; unmatched junction bases: 7. The V gene's germline CDR1 is SQVTM and CDR2 ANQGSEA. The CDR3 sequence is 14 residues long. The CDR3 loop reads CSVDNRDRPYGYTF. In nucleotides, the CDR3 is TGCAGCGTTGACAACCGGGACAGGCCCTATGGCTACACCTTC.

In DNA, the CDR3 is TGTGCCAGCAGCCACAGAGGGGGATTCGCCTACGAGCAGTACTTC. Amino acid sequence: CASSHRGGFAYEQYF. The chain combines TRBV3-1 with TRBJ2-7, with D possibly being TRBD1 (6 bases). Deletions cut 3 bases from V and 2 bases from J, with 14 bases between. The CDR3 runs 15 residues. The V gene's germline CDR1 is LGHDT and CDR2 YNNKEL (reference sequence).

The rearrangement joins TRBV4-1 to TRBJ2-1; 9 bases agree with TRBD2. Germline CDR1 reads MGHRA; CDR2 reads YSYEKL. V shed 0 bases and J 0 bases; nucleotides not matched to a gene: 3. This CDR3 spans 17 amino acids. In DNA form, the CDR3 reads TGCGCCAGCAGCCAAGATCAACTAGCGGGCTCCTACAATGAGCAGTTCTTC. Its protein is CASSQDQLAGSYNEQFF.

This clonotype was seen a few times. CDR3 sequence: CASSIAGDTEAFF. The CDR3 bases are TGTGCCAGTAGTATAGCAGGGGACACTGAAGCTTTCTTT. This rearrangement joins TRBV19 to TRBJ1-1; TRBD1 is a possible D gene (6 bases). The V gene lost 1 base and the J gene lost 3 bases, with 6 bases spanning the gap. The CDR3 covers 13 residues. CDR1 is LNHDA and CDR2 is SQIVND in the germline V gene (reference sequence).

This clonotype was observed a few times. This chain uses TRBV5-6 with TRBJ1-2; 8 bases are shared with TRBD1. V dropped 4 bases and J dropped 5; count of bases not matched to a gene: 7. Per germline, CDR1 SGHDT and CDR2 YYEEEE. The CDR3 contains 14 residues. CDR3 sequence: CASSPDRVVYGYTF. CDR3 coding DNA: TGTGCCAGCAGCCCGGACAGGGTCGTTTATGGCTACACCTTC. The variable domain in full, completed from reference TRBV5-6 and TRBJ1-2, reads DAGVTQSPTHLIKTRGQQVTLRCSPKSGHDTVSWYQQALGQGPQFIFQYYEEEERQRGNFPDRFSGHQFPNYSSELNVNALLLGDSALYLCASSPDRVVYGYTFGSGTRLTVV.

This clonotype showed up just a few times. V usage is TRBV7-9 and J usage is TRBJ2-7; TRBD2 is a possible D gene (7 bases). CDR3 length equals 14 residues. Trimming took off 5 bases at V and 3 bases at J, with 14 bases between the two ends. CDR1 is SEHNR and CDR2 is FQNEAQ in the germline V gene (reference sequence). DNA for the CDR3: TGTGCCAGCAGCCCGCCGGGGGGCGTCTACGAGCAGTACTTC. Its protein product is CASSPPGGVYEQYF.

This clonotype was counted between two and nine times. The J gene is TRBJ1-5, the V gene TRBV6-1; D not certain. V was trimmed by 7 bases and J by 2 bases, leaving 18 bases between them. The CDR3 extends over 16 amino acids. Germline V gene lookup returns CDR1 MNHNS and CDR2 SASEGT. The CDR3 bases are TGTGCCAGCAAGGCCATGGAGACCGGCGGCAATCAGCCCCAGCATTTT. This codes for CASKAMETGGNQPQHF.

This clonotype was seen repeatedly, ten times or more. The V call is TRBV3-1, the J call TRBJ2-5; 8 nucleotides align to TRBD2. With V trimmed by 0 bases and J by 4 bases, 13 bases remained unmatched. The CDR3 extends over 18 amino acids. Germline CDR1 LGHDT, CDR2 YNNKEL (reference sequence). This CDR3 is CASSQDNVERGIGETQYF. The CDR3 coding sequence is TGTGCCAGCAGCCAAGATAACGTGGAGCGGGGGATCGGAGAGACCCAGTACTTC.

This clonotype was counted at least ten times. This chain uses TRBV20-1 with TRBJ2-5; 9 bases align to TRBD2. The CDR3 is made up of 14 amino acids. V lost 3 bases and J lost 2; bases outside the gene matches: 4. CDR1 DFQATT and CDR2 SNEGSKA come from the germline V gene (reference sequence). DNA for the CDR3: TGCAGTGCTAGTAGCGGGGGCCTACAAGAGACCCAGTACTTC. It specifies CSASSGGLQETQYF.

The chain links TRBV2 to TRBJ2-5; 11 bases map to TRBD2. CDR1 and CDR2 from the germline V gene are SNHLY and FYNNEI. After removal of 7 bases from V and 9 bases from J, the junction contained 13 bases not matched to a gene. The CDR3 has 15 residues. CDR3 sequence (DNA): TGTGCCAGCACTGGGACTAGCGGCATGGAAATGGCCCAGTACTTC. It specifies CASTGTSGMEMAQYF. The full variable domain, rest sourced from reference TRBV2 and TRBJ2-5, is EPEVTQTPSHQVTQMGQEVILRCVPISNHLYFYWYRQILGQKVEFLVSFYNNEISEKSEIFDDQFSVERPDGSNFTLKIRSTKLEDSAMYFCASTGTSGMEMAQYFGPGTRLLVL.

CDR3 DNA: TGTGCCACCAGCAGAGGACGGACAGGGGACACCGGGGAGCTGTTTTTT. This gives the protein CATSRGRTGDTGELFF. The chain has TRBV15 and TRBJ2-2; 9 nucleotides match TRBD1. The CDR3 sequence is 16 residues long. The ends lost 1 base at V and 3 bases at J; junction bases unmatched: 3. Looked up from germline, CDR1 is LNHNV and CDR2 is YYDKDF (reference sequence).

This chain joins TRBV5-1 and TRBJ2-1, with TRBD1 as a possible D gene (5 bases). Germline V gene data show CDR1 as SGHRS and CDR2 as YFSETQ. The CDR3 extends over 14 amino acids. V was cut by 4 bases and J by 1 base, with 9 bases left in between. The DNA of the CDR3 is TGCGCCAGCAGCGTCCAGGGTTCCTACAATGAGCAGTTCTTC. Encoded protein: CASSVQGSYNEQFF.

The table lists this clonotype with many counts. This chain uses TRBV11-2 with TRBJ2-1; possibly TRBD2 for D (6 bases). The CDR3 sequence is 19 residues long. Germline loops: CDR1 SGHAT, CDR2 FQNNGV. V lost 0 bases and J 2 bases, leaving 20 bases between the germline ends. The CDR3 here is CASSLDGGYSWLTYNEQFF. In DNA, the CDR3 is TGTGCCAGCAGCTTAGACGGAGGGTACTCCTGGTTGACCTACAATGAGCAGTTCTTC.

This clonotype was seen many times. The rearrangement joins TRBV7-2 to TRBJ2-2; 7 bases are a match to TRBD1. The germline V gene has CDR1 SGHTA and CDR2 FQGNSA. With V trimmed by 4 bases and J by 7 bases, 9 bases remained unmatched. This CDR3 has 15 amino acids. The CDR3: CASSSHPTGVGELFF. CDR3 DNA: TGTGCCAGCAGCTCCCACCCTACAGGGGTCGGGGAGCTGTTTTTT. Full variable domain (outside the CDR3, taken from reference TRBV7-2 and TRBJ2-2): GAGVSQSPSNKVTEKGKDVELRCDPISGHTALYWYRQSLGQGLEFLIYFQGNSAPDKSGLPSDRFSAERTGGSVSTLTIQRTQQEDSAVYLCASSSHPTGVGELFFGEGSRLTVL.

This chain joins TRBV7-9 and TRBJ2-7; maybe TRBD1 (6 bases). Trimming took 6 bases from V and 0 from J, leaving 15 bases between them. The CDR3 consists of 15 residues. Germline V CDR1 and CDR2: SEHNR, FQNEAQ (reference sequence). CDR3 in DNA: TGTGCCAGCAGTCCTACAGGGATGAGCTCCTACGAGCAGTACTTC. This encodes CASSPTGMSSYEQYF.